This TCR beta chain was sequenced in a study of T cell changes during pregnancy in multiple sclerosis. Here immunoSEQ multiplex PCR was the method, and the copy in TCRdb shows in-frame clones only, minus some. The data show 75,000 to 95,000 clones, approximately 90% seen once. This CDR3 is 15 amino acids long. V lost 3 bases and J lost 6; bases outside the gene matches: 7. CDR1 is LGHNT and CDR2 is FRNRAP in the germline V gene. The rearrangement uses TRBV12-5 and TRBJ1-2; TRBD1 agrees at 10 bases. The sequencing here drew on peripheral blood, taken in the first trimester of pregnancy. This clonotype originated in a female donor in good health, enrolled as a control in a pregnancy study. The chain's CDR3 is CASGFSAGQGDGYTF. CDR3 nucleotides: TGTGCTAGTGGTTTTAGCGCCGGACAGGGGGATGGCTACACCTTC.